Presented here are 15 T cell receptor beta chains from one specimen sequenced in a study of shared clonotypes between healthy human individuals. The protocol was immunoSEQ multiplex PCR, while the TCRdb copy is restricted to in-frame clones and leaves out a portion. The table includes roughly 76,000 clones, roughly two thirds detected once. The sequenced sample consisted of memory CD8+ T cells sorted from blood. As to subset: CD45RO+ cells pooled with CCR7-negative TemRA cells. These TCRs come from a young man in good health.

This clone was detected only a few times. This chain's CDR3 is CASSDPLGYEQFF. Written as DNA, the CDR3 is TGTGCCAGCAGCGACCCCCTGGGGTATGAGCAGTTCTTC. This sequence joins TRBV9 and TRBJ2-1; no clear D gene. The CDR3 spans 13 residues. V was cut by 3 bases and J by 8 bases, with 12 bases left in between. The germline V gene has CDR1 SGDLS and CDR2 YYNGEE. Looking up the rest from reference TRBV9 and TRBJ2-1 gives the full variable domain: DSGVTQTPKHLITATGQRVTLRCSPRSGDLSVYWYQQSLDQGLQFLIQYYNGEERAKGNILERFSAQQFPDLHSELNLSSLELGDSALYFCASSDPLGYEQFFGPGTRLTVL.

Details on this clone: A read error may produce the germline difference seen at one junction end. The chain couples TRBV5-6 to TRBJ2-2; 7 nucleotides agree with TRBD2. CDR1 and CDR2 from the germline V gene are SGHDT and YYEEEE. This CDR3 is built from 15 residues. The CDR3 loop is CTSSLRREWSGELFF. CDR3 in DNA: TGTACCAGCAGCTTGAGGCGGGAGTGGTCCGGGGAGCTGTTTTTT.

For this clone: This sample also contains other DNA sequences that code for the same CDR3. V gene TRBV27 combines with J gene TRBJ2-7, with no clear D. The V and J ends lost 1 base and 5 bases respectively, with 6 bases between them. In germline, CDR1 is MNHEY, CDR2 SMNVEV (reference sequence). CDR3 length: 12 residues. CDR3 sequence reads: CASSLLGDEQYF. The CDR3 nucleotides read TGTGCCAGCAGTTTATTGGGTGACGAGCAGTACTTC.

V gene TRBV5-1 combines with J gene TRBJ2-3; 12 nucleotides align to TRBD2. V was pared by 4 bases and J by 0 bases, with 9 bases of the junction left unmatched. The CDR3 length is 18 residues. CDR1 and CDR2 from the germline V gene are SGHRS and YFSETQ. CDR3 DNA: TGCGCCAGCAGCACCGGGACTAGCGGGTTTACTAGCACAGATACGCAGTATTTT. Protein product: CASSTGTSGFTSTDTQYF.

Ten or more counts support this clone. The same CDR3 can be traced to other DNA sequences in this sample. DNA of the CDR3: TGTGCCAGCAGCTTAGGGGGAGATACGCAGTATTTT. It is translated as CASSLGGDTQYF. The V gene is TRBV11-2, the J gene TRBJ2-3; D uncertain. The CDR3 has 12 amino acids. Germline CDR1 SGHAT, CDR2 FQNNGV. V was shortened by 1 base and J by 5 bases, with 4 bases between the two germline ends.

This rearrangement joins TRBV28 to TRBJ2-7; D tentatively reads TRBD1 or TRBD2 (6 bases each). Germline V CDR1 and CDR2: MDHEN, SYDVKM. V was cut by 6 bases and J by 1 base, with 19 bases left in between. The CDR3 contains 16 residues. The CDR3 is CASSPSSGARSYEQYF. The CDR3 coding sequence is TGTGCCAGCAGCCCCTCCTCGGGGGCACGATCCTACGAGCAGTACTTC.

V and J are TRBV6-4 and TRBJ2-1, with 10 bases identical to TRBD1. The length of the CDR3 is 15 residues. V trimming: 6 bases; J trimming: 5 bases; junction bases outside the gene matches: 7. Germline V lookup: CDR1 MRHNA, CDR2 SNTAGT. CDR3 coding DNA: TGTGCCAGCAGCGAAACGGGACAGGGGCACAATGAGCAGTTCTTC. As protein: CASSETGQGHNEQFF.

With respect to this clone: Distinct nucleotide sequences in the sample also encode this CDR3. The chain carries TRBV7-9 and TRBJ1-2; D is ambiguous. The CDR3 is made up of 12 amino acids. Per the germline V gene, CDR1 is SEHNR and CDR2 is FQNEAQ (reference sequence). With 5 bases removed from V and 4 bases from J, the gap between germline ends came to 8 bases. The CDR3 region is CASSLGIYGYTF. The CDR3 DNA is TGTGCCAGCAGCCTCGGGATCTATGGCTACACCTTC.

Notes on this clone: This likely reflects a read error, since a far larger clone is one base away. This chain connects TRBV7-2 to TRBJ2-1; no clear D. The CDR3 has 13 amino acids. The V end lost 4 bases, the J end lost 0 bases, and 4 bases lay between the germline ends. The germline gives CDR1 SGHTA, CDR2 FQGNSA. Here the CDR3 DNA reads TGTGCCAGCAGCTGGGACTCCTACAATGAGCAGTTCTTC. Translation gives CASSWDSYNEQFF.

The chain uses TRBV6-1 and TRBJ1-3, with no clear D. The V end was cut by 0 bases, the J end by 7 bases, with 22 bases between. The length of the CDR3 is 18 residues. The germline V gene has CDR1 MNHNS and CDR2 SASEGT. The CDR3 nucleotides read TGTGCCAGCAGTGAAGCGAATACCCCCCCCCTGCCCGGGAACACCATATATTTT. It specifies CASSEANTPPLPGNTIYF.

V usage is TRBV25-1 and J usage is TRBJ2-1; D might be TRBD1 (6 bases). CDR3 length equals 15 residues. CDR1 and CDR2 (germline): MGHDK, SYGVNS. V lost 7 bases to trimming and J lost 3 bases, with 16 bases between them. The CDR3 nucleotides are TGTGCCAGCATGTCTACAGGGAAAGACTACAATGAGCAGTTCTTC. Translated, it gives CASMSTGKDYNEQFF.

Only a few counts were recorded for this clone. The chain employs TRBV6-5 and TRBJ1-2; D gene uncertain. The ends were cut back, 10 bases at V and 5 bases at J, with 20 bases in the middle. CDR3 size: 14 residues. Germline V CDR1 and CDR2: MNHEY, SVGAGI. The CDR3 bases are TGTGCCACAGCGGTTGGGTTAGGGTCTTATGGCTACACCTTC. It yields the protein CATAVGLGSYGYTF.

This chain connects TRBV11-2 to TRBJ2-7; no clear D. This CDR3 is 12 amino acids long. Germline values: CDR1 SGHAT, CDR2 FQNNGV. The ends were cut back, 1 base at V and 3 bases at J, with 4 bases in the middle. CDR3 amino acids: CASSLVDYEQYF. The CDR3 bases are TGTGCCAGCAGCTTAGTCGACTACGAGCAGTACTTC.

The rearrangement uses TRBV5-1 and TRBJ1-4, with D possibly TRBD1 on 6 matching bases. V lost 0 bases and J 3 bases, leaving 15 bases between the germline ends. Germline-derived CDR1 and CDR2 are SGHRS and YFSETQ. CDR3 length equals 17 residues. The CDR3 here is CASSLEGRGPSNEKLFF. The CDR3, as DNA: TGCGCCAGCAGCTTGGAGGGCAGGGGCCCCTCTAATGAAAAACTGTTTTTT.

This clone was detected many times. This sequence joins TRBV29-1 and TRBJ1-1, with D unclear. Germline V gene sequence: CDR1 SQVTM, CDR2 ANQGSEA. V dropped 3 bases and J dropped 0 bases, with 8 bases sitting between them. This CDR3 contains 13 residues. This CDR3 reads CSVDSGMNTEAFF. CDR3 nucleotides: TGCAGCGTTGACTCTGGGATGAACACTGAAGCTTTCTTT. The complete variable domain, with remaining parts taken from reference TRBV29-1 and TRBJ1-1, reads SAVISQKPSRDICQRGTSLTIQCQVDSQVTMMFWYRQQPGQSLTLIATANQGSEATYESGFVIDKFPISRPNLTFSTLTVSNMSPEDSSIYLCSVDSGMNTEAFFGQGTRLTVV.